A single sample is the source of the 11 T cell receptor beta chains below, sequenced in a study of T-cell reconstitution after alpha-beta-depleted transplantation in children. Unique molecular identifiers were used to barcode this TCRbeta library. TCRdb fed the PCR reads into MiXCR, producing one record per CDR3 protein. The data hold some 600,000 distinct CDR3 sequences, with 16% observed a single time. This sample comprised PBMCs from the stem cell graft donor, obtained from the stem cell graft. These receptors were obtained from a human donor who donated a stem cell graft to a child with acute myeloid leukemia.

The table lists this clonotype with many counts. The rearrangement links TRBV6-1 to TRBJ1-6, with D possibly being TRBD1 (6 bases). V lost 6 bases, J lost 6 bases, and 15 bases lay in between. The CDR3 length is 15 residues. The V gene's germline CDR1 is MNHNS and CDR2 SASEGT. The CDR3 DNA sequence: TGTGCCAGCAGGAAACCAGGACAGCTTAATTCACCCCTCCACTTT. Protein product: CASRKPGQLNSPLHF.

This clonotype occurred many times. The chain is built from TRBV12-3 or TRBV12-4 and TRBJ1-6; 9 nucleotides match TRBD1. V gave up 11 bases and J gave up 8 bases; unmatched junction bases: 7. The CDR3 length is 13 residues. The CDR3 spells CASGTGRDSPLHF. DNA of the CDR3: TGTGCCTCAGGGACAGGGAGAGATTCACCCCTCCACTTT.

This clonotype was counted only a few times. V usage is TRBV9 and J usage is TRBJ2-1; D is unclear. This CDR3 has 16 amino acids. Germline V gene lookup returns CDR1 SGDLS and CDR2 YYNGEE. The germline V and J ends were trimmed by 0 bases and 6 bases, with 16 bases remaining between them. DNA for the CDR3: TGTGCCAGCAGCGTAGCCGCCCCGGGTCGAGGCAATGAGCAGTTCTTC. This gives the protein CASSVAAPGRGNEQFF. Looking up the rest from reference TRBV9 and TRBJ2-1 gives the full variable domain: DSGVTQTPKHLITATGQRVTLRCSPRSGDLSVYWYQQSLDQGLQFLIQYYNGEERAKGNILERFSAQQFPDLHSELNLSSLELGDSALYFCASSVAAPGRGNEQFFGPGTRLTVL.

This clonotype has just a few counts. The V call is TRBV20-1, the J call TRBJ1-4; 10 bases line up with TRBD1. V lost 3 bases and J lost 6; bases outside the gene matches: 7. This CDR3 contains 15 residues. Germline V gives CDR1 DFQATT, CDR2 SNEGSKA (reference sequence). CDR3 nucleotide sequence: TGCAGTGCTAGGGGGACAGGGGTATTTTATGAAAAACTGTTTTTT. This encodes CSARGTGVFYEKLFF.

In this sample, this clonotype turned up many times. The V and J genes are TRBV6-2 or TRBV6-3 and TRBJ2-7; possibly TRBD1 for D (5 bases). V lost 5 bases to trimming and J lost 1 base, with 9 bases between them. The CDR3 totals 13 residues. The V gene's germline CDR1 is MNHEY and CDR2 SVGEGT. The CDR3 bases are TGTGCCAGCAGTGGCCGACAGTCCTACGAGCAGTACTTC. Translated: CASSGRQSYEQYF.

This clonotype was counted ten times or more. The chain uses TRBV6-5 and TRBJ2-6; D remains ambiguous. The V gene lost 1 base and the J gene lost 0 bases, with 7 bases spanning the gap. Germline V CDR1 and CDR2: MNHEY, SVGAGI. This CDR3 contains 16 residues. For the CDR3, the DNA is TGTGCCAGCAGTTACTTTGGAGCCTCTGGGGCCAACGTCCTGACTTTC. This translates into CASSYFGASGANVLTF.

Concerning this clonotype itself: Given a much more abundant clone one base away, this may be a read error. The chain links TRBV20-1 to TRBJ2-3; 7 bases align to TRBD2. This CDR3 has 12 amino acids. With V trimmed by 6 bases and J by 6 bases, 6 bases remained unmatched. Germline V gene sequence: CDR1 DFQATT, CDR2 SNEGSKA (reference sequence). In DNA form, the CDR3 reads TGCAGTGCGCCCGGGGGAGGGGATACGCAGTATTTT. Its protein product is CSAPGGGDTQYF.

The genes are TRBV6-2 or TRBV6-3 and TRBJ2-3; no clear D. V lost 0 bases, J lost 8 bases, and 9 bases lay in between. There are 13 residues in the CDR3. Germline V gene data show CDR1 as MNHEY and CDR2 as SVGEGT. CDR3 DNA sequence: TGTGCCAGCAGTTACTCCCCCCCCGGTACGCAGTATTTT. Translating it yields CASSYSPPGTQYF.

This clonotype has at least ten counts. V gene TRBV6-4 combines with J gene TRBJ2-3; D perhaps matches TRBD2 (6 bases). Trimming removed 2 bases from V and 6 bases from J, with 18 bases in between. This CDR3 is built from 16 residues. CDR1 MRHNA and CDR2 SNTAGT come from the germline V gene. DNA of the CDR3: TGTGCCAGCAGTGACAGGCCCCTCCCGGCGGGGGATACGCAGTATTTT. Translating it yields CASSDRPLPAGDTQYF.

CDR3: CATSEGWGNQPQHF. As DNA, the CDR3 is TGTGCCACCAGCGAGGGGTGGGGCAATCAGCCCCAGCATTTT. The chain employs TRBV24-1 and TRBJ1-5, with D possibly being TRBD1 (5 bases). The CDR3 has 14 amino acids. Deletions cut 7 bases from V and 2 bases from J, with 11 bases between. In germline, CDR1 is KGHDR, CDR2 SFDVKD.

This clonotype was seen only a few times. The chain carries TRBV6-1 and TRBJ1-1; unclear D gene. The germline gives CDR1 MNHNS, CDR2 SASEGT. Deletions cut 8 bases from V and 4 bases from J, with 14 bases between. The CDR3 runs 13 residues. DNA for the CDR3: TGTGCCAGCTCTAATAGGGAGGCCACTGAAGCTTTCTTT. Translated: CASSNREATEAFF.